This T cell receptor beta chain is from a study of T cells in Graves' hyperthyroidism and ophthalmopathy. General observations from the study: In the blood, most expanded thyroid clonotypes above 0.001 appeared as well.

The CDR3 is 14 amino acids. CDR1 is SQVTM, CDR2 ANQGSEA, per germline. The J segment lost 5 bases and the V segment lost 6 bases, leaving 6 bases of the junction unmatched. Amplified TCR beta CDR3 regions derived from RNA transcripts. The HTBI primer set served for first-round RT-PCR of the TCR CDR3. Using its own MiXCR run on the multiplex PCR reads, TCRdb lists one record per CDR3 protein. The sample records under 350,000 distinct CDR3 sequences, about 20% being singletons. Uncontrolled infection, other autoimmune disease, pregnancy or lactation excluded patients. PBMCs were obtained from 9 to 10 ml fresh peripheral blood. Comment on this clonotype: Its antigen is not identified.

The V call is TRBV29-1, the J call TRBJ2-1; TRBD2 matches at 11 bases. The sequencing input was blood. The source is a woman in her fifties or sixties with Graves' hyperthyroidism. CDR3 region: CSVVAGGPHNEQFF. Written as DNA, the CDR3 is TGCAGCGTCGTAGCGGGAGGGCCACACAATGAGCAGTTCTTC.